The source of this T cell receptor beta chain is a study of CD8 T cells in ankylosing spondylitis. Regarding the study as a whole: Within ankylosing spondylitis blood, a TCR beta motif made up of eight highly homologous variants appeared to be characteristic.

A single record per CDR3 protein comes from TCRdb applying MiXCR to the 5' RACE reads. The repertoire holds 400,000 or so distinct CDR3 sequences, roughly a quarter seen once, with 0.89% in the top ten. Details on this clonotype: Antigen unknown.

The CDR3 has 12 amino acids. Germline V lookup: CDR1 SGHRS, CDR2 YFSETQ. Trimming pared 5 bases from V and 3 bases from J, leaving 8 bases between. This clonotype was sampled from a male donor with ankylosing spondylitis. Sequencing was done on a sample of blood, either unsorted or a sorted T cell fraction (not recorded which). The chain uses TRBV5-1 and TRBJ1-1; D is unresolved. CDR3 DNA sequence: TGCGCCAGCAGGGAACCCGACACTGAAGCTTTCTTT. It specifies CASREPDTEAFF.